The clone carrying this TCR beta chain has only one observation. Its antigen is not known. The data belong to a study of shared clonotypes between healthy human individuals. CD45RO-negative, CCR7-selected cells formed the naive CD8 fraction, which excluded terminally differentiated effector memory CD45RA+ cells. Study-wide points: With a handful of donors compared, 4% to 5.5% of naive CD4 clonotypes were shared. Blood alone was sampled, and tissue repertoires likely differ.

Repertoires were generated with immunoSEQ multiplex PCR, while TCRdb's copy carries only in-frame clones and drops some. In the table there are hundreds of thousands of clones, 92% of which are singletons. The CDR3 consists of 19 residues. Germline lookup yields CDR1 MNHEY and CDR2 SMNVEV (reference sequence). The V and J ends lost 4 bases and 2 bases, in that order; junction bases with no gene match: 15. This receptor was taken from a man under 40 in good health. The chain uses TRBV27 and TRBJ2-3; 10 positions agree with TRBD2. The material sequenced was naive CD8+ T cells sorted from blood. CDR3 nucleotides: TGTGCCAGCAGTTCTACCCAGAGCCTAGCGGGAGTCCCCACAGATACGCAGTATTTT. Translation: CASSSTQSLAGVPTDTQYF.